The rows below give T cell receptor beta chains drawn from one sample of a study of blood T cell repertoires in COVID-19. TCRdb's copy holds only in-frame clones and misses some; the assay was immunoSEQ multiplex PCR. The data hold about 440,000 clones, with 88% observed a single time. What was sequenced was peripheral blood. The receptor set was obtained from a woman in her 50s with COVID-19, enrolled during active disease. Both conserved end residues are part of each CDR3. D genes are given only for firm matches. Expanded clones are given a class, and other clones once, few, many or no size at all.

TRBV27	.	.	16	TRBJ1-2	TGTGCCAGCAGTTTGGACGCGGCAGGGTACATCTCTGGCTACACCTTC	CASSLDAAGYISGYTF
TRBV29-1	.	once	17	TRBJ1-2	TGCAGCGCTCGGGGGGCCCCGGGTCCTAAAGGGGACTATGGCTACACCTTC	CSARGAPGPKGDYGYTF
TRBV27	.	.	14	TRBJ2-3	TGTGCCAGCAGTTTATCGAGCAGCACAGATACGCAGTATTTT	CASSLSSSTDTQYF
TRBV7-6	TRBD1	.	15	TRBJ1-6	TGTGCCAGCAGCTCCTCGACAGGGGGCCATTCACCCCTCCACTTT	CASSSSTGGHSPLHF
TRBV29-1	TRBD1	.	14	TRBJ1-1	TGCAGCGCCCTAGGGGGCAGCTCGAACACTGAAGCTTTCTTT	CSALGGSSNTEAFF
TRBV13	TRBD2	.	18	TRBJ2-7	TGTGCCAGCAGCTTAGGAGCGGGGGCCCGTCTCAGCTCCTACGAGCAGTACTTC	CASSLGAGARLSSYEQYF
TRBV3-1/TRBV3-2	TRBD2	.	18	TRBJ2-1	TGTGCCAGCAGCCCCGAAGGACTAGCGGGGGCCCACTGGGGTGAGCAGTTCTTC	CASSPEGLAGAHWGEQFF
TRBV6-6	.	.	13	TRBJ1-3	TGTGCCAGCAGTAGGGGAGGATCGGACACCATATATTTT	CASSRGGSDTIYF
TRBV5-1	TRBD1	.	16	TRBJ1-6	TGCGCCAGCAGCTTGTCCGGGACAGGACTTAATTCACCCCTCCACTTT	CASSLSGTGLNSPLHF
TRBV14	.	.	13	TRBJ2-1	TGTGCCAGCAGCCTCCTGAATTTGGCTGAGCAGTTCTTC	CASSLLNLAEQFF
TRBV19	.	.	14	TRBJ1-1	TGTGCCAGTAGTATCCGGGGTTTGGGCACTGAAGCTTTCTTT	CASSIRGLGTEAFF
TRBV5-8	TRBD1	.	14	TRBJ2-7	TGTGCCAGCAGCTTGGGGGACAGAATATACGAGCAGTACTTC	CASSLGDRIYEQYF
TRBV15	.	.	15	TRBJ1-1	TGTGCCACCAGCAGAGCGGCGGGAATGAACACTGAAGCTTTCTTT	CATSRAAGMNTEAFF
TRBV28	TRBD1	.	15	TRBJ1-5	TGTGCCAGCAGGCGCCGGGACAGGGAATATCAGCCCCAGCATTTT	CASRRRDREYQPQHF
TRBV6-5	TRBD1	.	14	TRBJ1-1	TGTGCCAGCAGTTGGGACAGGGAAAGCGGTGAAGCTTTCTTT	CASSWDRESGEAFF
TRBV11-1	TRBD1	once	16	TRBJ1-6	TGTGCCAGCAGCAGCCGGGACAGAGGGTTTGCTTCACCCCTCCACTTT	CASSSRDRGFASPLHF
TRBV6-1	.	.	12	TRBJ2-1	TGTGCCAGCAGTGAAGTGCGGAGGGAGCAGTTCTTC	CASSEVRREQFF
TRBV10-3	.	.	16	TRBJ1-1	TGTGCCATCACGAGGGGGGGGGCTGGGATGAACACTGAAGCTTTCTTT	CAITRGGAGMNTEAFF
TRBV6-5	TRBD2	.	14	TRBJ2-3	TGTGCCAGCAGTCTAGCGGACCCCACAGATACGCAGTATTTT	CASSLADPTDTQYF
TRBV6-5	TRBD1	.	15	TRBJ2-7	TGTGCCAGCAGTCACACCCGGACAGGGGGCAACGAGCAGTACTTC	CASSHTRTGGNEQYF
TRBV6-6	TRBD1	.	13	TRBJ1-2	TGTGCCAGCAGTTTGACAGGGGTGAAAGGCAACACCTTC	CASSLTGVKGNTF
TRBV7-3	.	.	14	TRBJ2-7	TGTGCCAGCAGCCCTCGAGGGCGCCCCTACGAGCAGTACTTC	CASSPRGRPYEQYF
TRBV2	TRBD1	.	15	TRBJ1-2	TGTGCCAGCAGTCCGGACAGGGCAAGGGGGTATGGCTACACCTTC	CASSPDRARGYGYTF
TRBV24-1	TRBD1	.	15	TRBJ2-3	TGTGCCACCAGTGATTCGGGACAGCCGACAGATACGCAGTATTTT	CATSDSGQPTDTQYF
TRBV11-2	TRBD2	.	17	TRBJ2-3	TGTGCCAGCAGCTTAGGCTTTAGCGGGGGATACGGAGATACGCAGTATTTT	CASSLGFSGGYGDTQYF